A single sample gave rise to the 17 T cell receptor beta chains below, sequenced in a study of cytomegalovirus exposure and HLA in healthy donors. PCR primers comprised 60 Vbeta and 13 Jbeta primers. Only in-frame clones appear in the TCRdb table, and some are missing; sequencing was by immunoSEQ multiplex PCR. Its table lists 130,000 to 150,000 clones. The sequenced material came from PBMCs. These receptors all come from a male donor in good health and CMV-seronegative.

The chain recombines TRBV5-1 with TRBJ2-3, with D possibly matching TRBD2 (5 bases). The CDR3 is 14 residues long. Germline V gives CDR1 SGHRS, CDR2 YFSETQ. V was trimmed by 1 base and J by 3 bases, leaving 9 bases between them. As DNA, the CDR3 is TGCGCCAGCAGCTTGACGAGGGTAACAGATACGCAGTATTTT. It translates to CASSLTRVTDTQYF.

V and J are TRBV7-9 and TRBJ2-2; D remains unclear. The CDR3 runs to 15 residues. Germline assignment: CDR1 SEHNR and CDR2 FQNEAQ (reference sequence). V lost 2 bases and J lost 1, with 8 bases in between. The CDR3 here is CASSLPPGNTGELFF. Written as DNA, the CDR3 is TGTGCCAGCAGCTTACCTCCAGGGAACACCGGGGAGCTGTTTTTT.

The chain is built from TRBV19 and TRBJ2-2, with D possibly matching TRBD2 (5 bases). Germline CDR1 is LNHDA and CDR2 is SQIVND (reference sequence). Trimming stripped 3 bases from V and 8 bases from J, with 13 bases between. CDR3 size: 14 residues. The CDR3 DNA sequence: TGTGCCAGTAGTATCCTTCCGGGAACGGGGGAGCTGTTTTTT. It is translated as CASSILPGTGELFF.

The chain links TRBV6-4 to TRBJ2-3; maybe TRBD1 (6 bases). CDR3 length: 13 amino acids. Trimming took 3 bases from V and 6 from J, leaving 10 bases between them. The germline CDR1 and CDR2 sequences are MRHNA and SNTAGT. The CDR3: CASSESRGDTQYF. CDR3 bases: TGTGCCAGCAGTGAATCAAGGGGGGATACGCAGTATTTT.

The J gene is TRBJ2-2, the V gene TRBV9, with D possibly being TRBD1 (5 bases). The germline CDR1 and CDR2 sequences are SGDLS and YYNGEE. The germline V and J ends were trimmed by 0 bases and 0 bases, with 6 bases remaining between them. The CDR3 loop spans 15 amino acids. CDR3 in amino acids: CASSVGGANTGELFF. The CDR3 DNA reads as TGTGCCAGCAGCGTAGGGGGCGCGAACACCGGGGAGCTGTTTTTT.

This chain uses TRBV10-3 with TRBJ2-7; D is undetermined. This CDR3 is 17 amino acids long. The V end lost 2 bases, the J end lost 1 base, and 18 bases lay between the germline ends. Germline V gene lookup returns CDR1 ENHRY and CDR2 SYGVKD. CDR3 in amino acids: CAISEPNNFESSYEQYF. CDR3 nucleotides: TGTGCCATCAGTGAGCCGAATAACTTTGAAAGTTCCTACGAGCAGTACTTC.

The J gene is TRBJ1-1, the V gene TRBV29-1, with TRBD1 as a possible D gene (5 bases). V was cut by 7 bases and J by 0 bases, with 9 bases left in between. The CDR3 has 12 residues. Germline CDR1 reads SQVTM; CDR2 reads ANQGSEA. The CDR3 protein is CSAGLLNTEAFF. Here the CDR3 DNA reads TGCAGCGCGGGACTCCTGAACACTGAAGCTTTCTTT.

The chain carries TRBV7-8 and TRBJ1-5; maybe TRBD1 (5 bases). V was trimmed by 4 bases and J by 2 bases, leaving 15 bases between them. Germline V CDR1 and CDR2: SGHVS, FQNEAQ. This CDR3 has 16 residues. CDR3: CASSSTGPRGNQPQHF. DNA of the CDR3: TGTGCCAGCAGCTCAACAGGTCCCCGAGGCAATCAGCCCCAGCATTTT.

The gene calls are TRBV7-9 and TRBJ2-7, with 9 bases aligning to TRBD1. The CDR3 runs to 14 residues. CDR1 SEHNR and CDR2 FQNEAQ come from the germline V gene (reference sequence). Trimming at V came to 5 bases and at J to 3 bases, leaving 5 bases not matched to a gene. The DNA of the CDR3 is TGTGCCAGCAGCCTGGACAGGGGACTCTACGAGCAGTACTTC. Amino acid sequence: CASSLDRGLYEQYF.

The chain is built from TRBV5-1 and TRBJ2-2; D gene uncertain. The CDR3 consists of 14 residues. V lost 0 bases and J lost 6, with 9 bases in between. CDR1 SGHRS and CDR2 YFSETQ come from the germline V gene. In nucleotides, the CDR3 is TGCGCCAGCAGCTTGGATCTATCGGCCGGGGAGCTGTTTTTT. Translation gives CASSLDLSAGELFF. The whole variable domain, remainder taken from reference TRBV5-1 and TRBJ2-2, is KAGVTQTPRYLIKTRGQQVTLSCSPISGHRSVSWYQQTPGQGLQFLFEYFSETQRNKGNFPGRFSGRQFSNSRSEMNVSTLELGDSALYLCASSLDLSAGELFFGEGSRLTVL.

The chain combines TRBV7-2 with TRBJ2-2; D remains unclear. Trimming pared 8 bases from V and 5 bases from J, leaving 15 bases between. The CDR3 consists of 14 residues. Per germline, CDR1 SGHTA and CDR2 FQGNSA. Written as DNA, the CDR3 is TGTGCCAGCGCCTCCCTGGGCGCAACCGGGGAGCTGTTTTTT. Encoded protein: CASASLGATGELFF.

This rearrangement joins TRBV11-2 to TRBJ2-5; perhaps TRBD2 as D (5 bases). The CDR3 length is 14 residues. Trimming shortened V by 6 bases and J by 4 bases, and 15 bases separated the two germline ends. Germline V CDR1 and CDR2: SGHAT, FQNNGV. The DNA of the CDR3 is TGTGCCAGCAGTCGACCTTTGGGGAGAGAGACCCAGTACTTC. This translates into CASSRPLGRETQYF.

The chain is built from TRBV5-1 and TRBJ2-7; 7 nucleotides match TRBD1. The ends lost 0 bases at V and 3 bases at J; junction bases unmatched: 6. The CDR3 has 15 residues. Germline CDR1 and CDR2: SGHRS and YFSETQ. The CDR3 sequence is CASSLATGNYYEQYF. CDR3 in DNA: TGCGCCAGCAGCTTGGCGACAGGGAACTACTACGAGCAGTACTTC.

The CDR3: CASSLVTTPHPEAFF. The CDR3 bases are TGTGCCAGCAGCTTAGTCACAACCCCTCATCCTGAAGCTTTCTTT. This sequence joins TRBV7-9 and TRBJ1-1; no clear D gene. Germline V CDR1 and CDR2: SEHNR, FQNEAQ (reference sequence). Trimming took 1 base from V and 6 from J, leaving 15 bases between them. This CDR3 contains 15 residues.

The rearrangement links TRBV7-6 to TRBJ2-7; TRBD1 matches 7 bases. Germline V lookup: CDR1 SGHVS, CDR2 FNYEAQ. CDR3 length equals 14 residues. The J segment lost 3 bases and the V segment lost 5 bases, leaving 7 bases of the junction unmatched. CDR3 loop: CASSAGQDLYEQYF. In DNA form, the CDR3 reads TGTGCCAGCAGCGCAGGACAGGATCTCTACGAGCAGTACTTC.

This chain links TRBV28 with TRBJ1-2; tentatively, D is TRBD1 (6 bases). CDR3 size: 12 residues. From germline, CDR1 is MDHEN and CDR2 SYDVKM. Between the trimmed V and J ends, which lost 6 bases and 2 bases, there was a span of 7 bases. CDR3 nucleotides: TGTGCCAGCAGCACAGGGAACTATGGCTACACCTTC. Translation gives CASSTGNYGYTF.

The chain joins TRBV28 to TRBJ1-6, with unresolved D. Per the germline V gene, CDR1 is MDHEN and CDR2 is SYDVKM. Trimming removed 1 base from V and 7 bases from J, with 20 bases in between. This CDR3 has 18 residues. DNA for the CDR3: TGTGCCAGCAGTTTATTAGTGGCCGGCGGAGGGAGAAATTCACCCCTCCACTTT. It is translated as CASSLLVAGGGRNSPLHF.